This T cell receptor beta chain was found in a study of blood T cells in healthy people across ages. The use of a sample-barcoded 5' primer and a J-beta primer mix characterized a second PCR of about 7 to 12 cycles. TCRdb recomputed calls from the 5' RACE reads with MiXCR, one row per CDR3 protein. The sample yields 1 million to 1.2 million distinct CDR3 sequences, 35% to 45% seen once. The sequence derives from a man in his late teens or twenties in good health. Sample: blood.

This CDR3 reads CAWSVLPGPRGEQYF. CDR3 in DNA: TGTGCCTGGAGTGTACTCCCAGGGCCAAGGGGCGAGCAGTACTTC. V usage is TRBV30 and J usage is TRBJ2-7; the D gene is possibly TRBD1 (5 bases). Germline V lookup: CDR1 GTSNPN, CDR2 SVGIG (reference sequence). V dropped 0 bases and J dropped 6 bases, with 18 bases sitting between them. CDR3 size: 15 residues.